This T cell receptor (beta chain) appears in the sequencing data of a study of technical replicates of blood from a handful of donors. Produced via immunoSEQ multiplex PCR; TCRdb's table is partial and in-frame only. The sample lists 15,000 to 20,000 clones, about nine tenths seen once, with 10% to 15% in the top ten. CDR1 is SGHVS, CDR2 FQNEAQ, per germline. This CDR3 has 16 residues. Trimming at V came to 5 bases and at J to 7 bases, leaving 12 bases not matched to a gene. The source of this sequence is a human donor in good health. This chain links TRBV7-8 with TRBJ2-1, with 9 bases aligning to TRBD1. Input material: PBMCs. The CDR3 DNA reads TGTGCCAGCAGCGTTCACCTCCGGGACAGGGTTAATGAGCAGTTCTTC. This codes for CASSVHLRDRVNEQFF.